The rows below give T cell receptor beta chains drawn from one sample of a study of long-term antiretroviral therapy in people with HIV. Profiled with immunoSEQ multiplex PCR; TCRdb holds only in-frame clones, not every one. Here the sample spans 25,000 to 35,000 clones, approximately 88% being singletons. Source: unsorted PBMCs, taken 2.8 years after starting antiretroviral therapy. Every receptor here comes from a man aged 25 to 40 with HIV. Both conserved end residues are part of each CDR3. The D gene is left open where the match is weak. Only some rows state a clone size, as once, few, many or a class for expanded clones.

clone size,V gene,D gene,CDR3 length,J gene,CDR3 DNA,CDR3 protein
.,TRBV4-2,TRBD1,16,TRBJ2-7,TGTGCCAGCAGCCAAGAAATGACAGGGGGCTCCTACGAGCAGTACTTC,CASSQEMTGGSYEQYF
.,TRBV27,.,13,TRBJ2-2,TGTGCCAGCAGTTTCGGTTGGGCCGGGGAGCTGTTTTTT,CASSFGWAGELFF
.,TRBV28,.,18,TRBJ2-3,TGTGCCAGCAGTTTATGGGACCCCGGTAGGGCTAGCACAGATACGCAGTATTTT,CASSLWDPGRASTDTQYF
.,TRBV5-1,TRBD1,14,TRBJ2-7,TGCGCCAGCAGCTTGGTACAGGGGACCTACGAGCAGTACTTC,CASSLVQGTYEQYF
once,TRBV29-1,TRBD1,12,TRBJ1-1,TGCAGCGTTGAACGACAGGGAGCTGGAGCTTTCTTT,CSVERQGAGAFF
.,TRBV27,.,15,TRBJ1-6,TGTGCCAGCAGTTTTCACCGGGACTCTAATTCACCCCTCCACTTT,CASSFHRDSNSPLHF
.,TRBV11-2,TRBD2,13,TRBJ2-7,TGTGCCAGCAGCTGGAGCGGGAGCAACGAGCAGTACTTC,CASSWSGSNEQYF
.,TRBV6-5,.,16,TRBJ2-1,TGTGCCAGCAGTTACTCGGGGGGCAAGGGCTACAATGAGCAGTTCTTC,CASSYSGGKGYNEQFF
.,TRBV5-1,.,14,TRBJ1-5,TGCGCCAGCAGCCCCCAGGGTTGGGGTCAGCCCCAGCATTTT,CASSPQGWGQPQHF
.,TRBV5-6,.,15,TRBJ1-2,TGTGCCAGCAGCTTGGGGGGTTTTACTAACTATGGCTACACCTTC,CASSLGGFTNYGYTF
.,TRBV5-6,TRBD2,17,TRBJ2-7,TGTGCCAGCAGCTCCCTCCTGATCACTAGCGGATTCGACGAGCAGTACTTC,CASSSLLITSGFDEQYF
.,TRBV28,.,11,TRBJ2-1,TGTGCCAGCAGTTCGTCTATTGAGCAGTTCTTC,CASSSSIEQFF
.,TRBV5-1,TRBD1,14,TRBJ1-2,TGCGCCAGCAGCTTCGGACAGGGGGATTATGGCTACACCTTC,CASSFGQGDYGYTF
.,TRBV10-3,.,15,TRBJ1-1,TGTGCCATCAGTTCTAGAGAGGGCTGGGACACTGAAGCTTTCTTT,CAISSREGWDTEAFF
.,TRBV4-2,TRBD1,15,TRBJ2-7,TGTGCCAGCAGCCAAGATACACAGGGGGCCTACGAGCAGTACTTC,CASSQDTQGAYEQYF
.,TRBV11-2,.,14,TRBJ2-7,TGTGCCAGCAGCCGTGACGGGGTATCCTACGAGCAGTACTTC,CASSRDGVSYEQYF
.,TRBV4-2,.,13,TRBJ2-5,TGTGCCAGCAGCCAACCTACCCAAGAGACCCAGTACTTC,CASSQPTQETQYF
.,TRBV19,.,16,TRBJ1-1,TGTGCCAGTAGTAGAACCGGGGCCACGATGAACACTGAAGCTTTCTTT,CASSRTGATMNTEAFF
.,TRBV11-2,TRBD2,15,TRBJ2-3,TGTGCCAGCAGTGTCCGCGGGAGCTCCACAGATACGCAGTATTTT,CASSVRGSSTDTQYF
.,TRBV9,.,15,TRBJ2-7,TGTGCCAGCAGCGTGGGGGGACTCGGCTCCTACGAGCAGTACTTC,CASSVGGLGSYEQYF
.,TRBV28,.,12,TRBJ2-2,TGTGCCACCGTGTCTAACACCGGGGAGCTGTTTTTT,CATVSNTGELFF
once,TRBV30,.,14,TRBJ2-3,TGTGCCTGGCGACAGGTTAAGCACACAGATACGCAGTATTTT,CAWRQVKHTDTQYF
.,TRBV10-2,.,14,TRBJ1-6,TGCGCCAGCAGTGGCCAGGGACATAATTCACCCCTCCACTTT,CASSGQGHNSPLHF
few,TRBV18,.,14,TRBJ1-2,TGTGCCAGCTCACCAAACAGTCCTTTGAGGGGCTACACCTTC,CASSPNSPLRGYTF
few,TRBV27,.,13,TRBJ1-6,TGTGCCAGCAGTTACCGGGAAGCCTCACCCCTCCACTTT,CASSYREASPLHF
.,TRBV9,TRBD1,18,TRBJ2-5,TGTGCCAGCAGCGTAGGGCCCCCGACAGGGATACACCAAGAGACCCAGTACTTC,CASSVGPPTGIHQETQYF
.,TRBV11-2,.,13,TRBJ2-1,TGTGCCAGCGTTCGGGACTCGCACAATGAGCAGTTCTTC,CASVRDSHNEQFF
once,TRBV25-1,.,12,TRBJ1-2,TGTGCCAGCAGTGAATCTGTCTATGGCTACACCTTC,CASSESVYGYTF
.,TRBV19,TRBD1,14,TRBJ1-2,TGTGCCAGTAGTATCGGCGGGACAGGGAAGGGCTACACCTTC,CASSIGGTGKGYTF